Listed below are T cell receptor beta chains from one sample, sequenced in a study of CD8+CD57+ T cells in acquired aplastic anemia. MiXCR was run by TCRdb on the reads, yielding one entry per CDR3 protein. Counted here are around 250,000 distinct CDR3 sequences, about 56% occurring once; the ten biggest clones make up less than 10%. Material: sorted CD4+, CD8+, or CD8+CD57+ T cells (not recorded which) from PBMCs. These receptor sequences come from a human donor with severe aplastic anemia or a healthy control (not recorded which). The CDR3 runs from the conserved cysteine through the conserved F or W. D genes are given only for firm matches. Size tells how often a clone was seen (once, few, many) or the class of an expanded clone, and some rows leave it out.

J gene: TRBJ2-1
clone size: NA
V gene: TRBV19
D gene: NA
CDR3 DNA: TGTGCCAGTAGTATTCTGGGGCAGAGCTCCTACAATGAGCAGTTCTTC
CDR3 protein: CASSILGQSSYNEQFF

J gene: TRBJ2-1
clone size: many
V gene: TRBV5-1
D gene: TRBD2
CDR3 DNA: TGCGCCAGCAGCTTGCAACCTAGCGGGCTGGGCGATGAGCAGTTCTTC
CDR3 protein: CASSLQPSGLGDEQFF

J gene: TRBJ2-2
clone size: NA
V gene: TRBV14
D gene: NA
CDR3 DNA: TGTGCCAGCAGCCCCTTGACCTCGAACACCGGGGAGCTGTTTTTT
CDR3 protein: CASSPLTSNTGELFF

J gene: TRBJ1-6
clone size: many
V gene: TRBV5-6
D gene: NA
CDR3 DNA: TGTGCCAGCAGCTTATACCGACGGGAAAATTCACCCCTCCACTTT
CDR3 protein: CASSLYRRENSPLHF

J gene: TRBJ2-7
clone size: NA
V gene: TRBV5-8
D gene: TRBD1
CDR3 DNA: TGCGCCAGCGGAAACAGGGGTTCCTACGAGCAGTACTTC
CDR3 protein: CASGNRGSYEQYF

J gene: TRBJ2-7
clone size: NA
V gene: TRBV5-1
D gene: TRBD2
CDR3 DNA: TGCGCCAGCAGCTTGGATCCTAGCGGGAGATACGAGCAGTACTTC
CDR3 protein: CASSLDPSGRYEQYF

J gene: TRBJ1-6
clone size: many
V gene: TRBV5-1
D gene: NA
CDR3 DNA: TGCGCCAGCAGCTCCCTAGGGTCTAATTCACCCCTCCACTTT
CDR3 protein: CASSSLGSNSPLHF

J gene: TRBJ2-2
clone size: NA
V gene: TRBV9
D gene: TRBD1
CDR3 DNA: TGTGCCAGCACCCGGGACAGGGTAGGGACCGGGGAGCTGTTTTTT
CDR3 protein: CASTRDRVGTGELFF

J gene: TRBJ2-7
clone size: once
V gene: TRBV9
D gene: NA
CDR3 DNA: TGTGCCAGCAGCGTAGAGCCCGGAGTCGCCTACGAGCAGTACTTC
CDR3 protein: CASSVEPGVAYEQYF

J gene: TRBJ2-1
clone size: many
V gene: TRBV7-2
D gene: NA
CDR3 DNA: TGTGCCAGCAGCGTGAGCTCAGCGATCAACTACAATGAGCAGTTCTTC
CDR3 protein: CASSVSSAINYNEQFF

J gene: TRBJ2-3
clone size: once
V gene: TRBV20-1
D gene: NA
CDR3 DNA: TGCAGTGCCGGGGAGGGGCAGGGGAGAGCAGATACGCAGTATTTT
CDR3 protein: CSAGEGQGRADTQYF

J gene: TRBJ1-4
clone size: NA
V gene: TRBV7-9
D gene: NA
CDR3 DNA: TGTGCCAGCAGTAAGAAAATTATCCCGGCAACTAATGAAAAACTGTTTTTT
CDR3 protein: CASSKKIIPATNEKLFF

J gene: TRBJ2-1
clone size: NA
V gene: TRBV7-9
D gene: TRBD2
CDR3 DNA: TGTGCCAGCAGCATTAGCGGGAGTTGGTACAATGAGCAGTTCTTC
CDR3 protein: CASSISGSWYNEQFF

J gene: TRBJ2-7
clone size: NA
V gene: TRBV12-3/TRBV12-4
D gene: NA
CDR3 DNA: TGTGCCAGCACAATAAACAGGGCTCCCTACGAGCAGTACTTC
CDR3 protein: CASTINRAPYEQYF

J gene: TRBJ2-1
clone size: few
V gene: TRBV7-8
D gene: TRBD2
CDR3 DNA: TGTGCCAGCAGCTCTTCTAGCGGGGGTAGGAATGAGCAGTTCTTC
CDR3 protein: CASSSSSGGRNEQFF

J gene: TRBJ2-7
clone size: NA
V gene: TRBV2
D gene: NA
CDR3 DNA: TGTGCCAGTACCTTGCAGGGCGAGCAGTACTTC
CDR3 protein: CASTLQGEQYF